This TCR beta chain comes out of a study of shared clonotypes between healthy human individuals. Looking at the study overall: CD4 naive and CD4 memory each took three plates per donor, while CD8 naive took two and CD8 memory one.

This clone was observed a handful of times. Its target is not known. Caucasian adults living in Nashville, Tennessee, provided all samples. In the CD4+ fraction, cells were divided into CD45RA+ naive and CD45RA-negative memory subsets. Trimming took 3 bases from V and 7 from J; bases not matched to a gene: 3. This CDR3 is built from 14 residues. CDR1 and CDR2 from the germline V gene are MNHEY and SMNVEV (reference sequence). Repertoires were generated with immunoSEQ multiplex PCR, while TCRdb's copy carries only in-frame clones and drops some. The top ten clones hold 0.3% to 0.45% of a sample with approximately 2,300,000 clones, 80% to 95% of them seen once. Study results and caveats: Shared clonotypes: 4.5% to 5% naive CD4, about 3.3% naive CD8, about 2.2% memory CD4, 0.35% to 0.5% memory CD8.

Sequencing was done on a sample of naive CD4+ T cells from PBMCs. This sample's subset: CD45RA+ positively selected. The receptor was isolated from a man between 18 and 29 years old in good health. Some clones in this sample may be carry-over from other donors' samples. The chain joins TRBV27 to TRBJ1-6; 7 bases are shared with TRBD1. In DNA, the CDR3 is TGTGCCAGCAGTTTCAGGGGGACGAATTCACCCCTCCACTTT. It specifies CASSFRGTNSPLHF.